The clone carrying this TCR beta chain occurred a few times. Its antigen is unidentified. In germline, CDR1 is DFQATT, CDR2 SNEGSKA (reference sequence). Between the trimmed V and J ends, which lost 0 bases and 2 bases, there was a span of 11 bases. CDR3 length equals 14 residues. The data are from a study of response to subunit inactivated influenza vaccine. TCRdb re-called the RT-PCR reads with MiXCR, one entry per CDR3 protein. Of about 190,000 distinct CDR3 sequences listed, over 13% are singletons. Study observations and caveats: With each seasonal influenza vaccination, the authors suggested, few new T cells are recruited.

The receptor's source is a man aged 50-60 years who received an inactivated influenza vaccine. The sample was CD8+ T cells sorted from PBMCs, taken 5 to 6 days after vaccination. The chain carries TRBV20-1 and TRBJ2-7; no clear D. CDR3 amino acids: CSARDRQDAYEQYF. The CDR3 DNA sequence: TGCAGTGCTAGAGATCGGCAAGACGCCTACGAGCAGTACTTC.